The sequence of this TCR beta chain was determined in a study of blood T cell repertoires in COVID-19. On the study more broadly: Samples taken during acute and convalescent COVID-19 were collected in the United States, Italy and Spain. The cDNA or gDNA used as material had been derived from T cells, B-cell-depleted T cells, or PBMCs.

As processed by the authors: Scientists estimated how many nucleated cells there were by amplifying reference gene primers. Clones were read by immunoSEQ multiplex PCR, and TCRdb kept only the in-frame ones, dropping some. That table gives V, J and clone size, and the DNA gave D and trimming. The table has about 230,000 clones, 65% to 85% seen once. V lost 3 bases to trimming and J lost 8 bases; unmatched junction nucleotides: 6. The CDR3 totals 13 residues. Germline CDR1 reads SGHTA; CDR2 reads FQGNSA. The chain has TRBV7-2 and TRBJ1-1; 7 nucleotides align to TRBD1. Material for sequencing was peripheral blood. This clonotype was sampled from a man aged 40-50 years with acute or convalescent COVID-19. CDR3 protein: CASSFRDRSEAFF. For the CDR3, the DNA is TGTGCCAGCAGCTTCCGGGACAGAAGCGAAGCTTTCTTT.